This entry concerns a single T cell receptor (beta chain). This specimen comes from a study of shared clonotypes between healthy human individuals. Authors' methods: Filtering differed, since immunoSEQ gave only junction sequences and no quality scores. TCRdb's copy holds only in-frame clones and misses some; the assay was immunoSEQ multiplex PCR. Clonal size and the V and J genes are those of that table, whereas D and trimming came from the DNA. The repertoire includes some 200,000 clones, over 60% of them detected once, and 11% sits in the top ten. The clonotype originates from a man younger than 40 in good health. Material for sequencing was memory CD4+ T cells sorted from blood. Subset reported: CD45RA-negative fraction.

In nucleotides, the CDR3 is TGTGCCAGCAGCAAATCGGCGGGGAACACCGGGGAGCTGTTTTTT. Residues: CASSKSAGNTGELFF. The chain links TRBV21-1 to TRBJ2-2; the table's D call TRBD2 went unverified against the DNA. TRBV21-1 constitutes a pseudogene. The CDR3 is 15 residues long.